This T cell receptor beta chain was identified in a study of control samples from healthy donors and cancer patients (dated by TCRdb to the early 2020s). Of note for this clone: The specificity of this receptor is unknown. Per-nucleotide qualities are absent, and no much larger clonotype sits a single base away.

Preparation of the library involved the immunoSEQ multiplex PCR assay. Here the immuneACCESS table is served through TCRdb, limited to in-frame sequences with V and J called. Missing clones are a known gap in these copies; in checked studies unresolved V genes cover under half, and the rest lacks a known reason. This sample gives over 25,000 clones in total; around nine tenths of them show up just once. Jointly, the top ten make up more than 1.5% of the sample. The CDR3 measures 17 amino acids from cysteine to phenylalanine. Just CDR3 DNA is preserved here, 51 bases in frame from base 1. CDR1 MGHRA and CDR2 YSYEKL were looked up in the germline V gene. The trim is 2 bases for V and 0 bases for J, with a gap of 14 bases between the germline ends.

This TCR was recovered from a woman in her 40s with lung cancer. Sequences were obtained from PBMCs. Rearrangement joined TRBV4-1 to TRBJ2-1, and the D gene may be TRBD2, 5 bases matching. The CDR3 in this case is CASSQREPGGSYNEQFF. The nucleotide sequence reads as follows: TGCGCCAGCAGCCAAAGGGAACCTGGAGGCTCCTACAATGAGCAGTTCTTC.